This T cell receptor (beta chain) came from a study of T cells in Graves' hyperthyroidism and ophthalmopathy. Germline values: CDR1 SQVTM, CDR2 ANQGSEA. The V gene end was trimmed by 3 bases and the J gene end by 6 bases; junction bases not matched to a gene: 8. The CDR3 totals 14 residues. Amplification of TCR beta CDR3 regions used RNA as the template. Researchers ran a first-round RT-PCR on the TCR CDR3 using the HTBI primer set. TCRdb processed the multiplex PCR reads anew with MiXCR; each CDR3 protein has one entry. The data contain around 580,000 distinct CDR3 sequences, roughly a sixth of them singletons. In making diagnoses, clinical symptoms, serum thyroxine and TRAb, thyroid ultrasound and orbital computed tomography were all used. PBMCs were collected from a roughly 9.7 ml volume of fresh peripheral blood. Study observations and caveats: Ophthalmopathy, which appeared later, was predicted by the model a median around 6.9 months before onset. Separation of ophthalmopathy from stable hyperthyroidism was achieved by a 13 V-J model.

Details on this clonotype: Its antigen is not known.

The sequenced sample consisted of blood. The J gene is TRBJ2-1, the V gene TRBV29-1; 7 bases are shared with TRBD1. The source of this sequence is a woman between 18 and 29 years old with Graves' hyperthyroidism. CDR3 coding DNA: TGCAGCGTTGATTTAACAGGGGCGGGCAATGAGCAGTTCTTC. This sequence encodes CSVDLTGAGNEQFF.